What follows is one T cell receptor beta chain and its context. Its antigen is unknown. The study drew the donors from its approximately 110-subject validation cohort, separate from the approximately 670-subject first cohort. The V and J ends lost 2 bases and 0 bases respectively, with 8 bases between them. The CDR3 has 15 residues. The germline CDR1 and CDR2 sequences are MGHRA and YSYEKL. The sample belongs to a study of cytomegalovirus exposure and HLA in healthy donors. Study background: A subsequent analysis stated that the roughly 130 validation repertoires were run on the same platform as the roughly 700 first-cohort repertoires.

The repertoire was sequenced with immunoSEQ multiplex PCR; TCRdb's copy has only in-frame clones and lacks some. Of about 170,000 clones listed, 87% are singletons. Regarding the study as a whole: The investigators catalogued 180 or so TCR beta chains as cytomegalovirus-associated. Accounts indicate the classifier identified cytomegalovirus status with strong specificity and sensitivity.

The sequenced sample consisted of PBMCs. The V call is TRBV4-1, the J call TRBJ1-3, with D hard to call. The TCR was taken from a woman between 25 and 40 years old in good health and CMV-seronegative. The CDR3 region is CASSQIRSSGNTIYF. The CDR3 nucleotides are TGCGCCAGCAGCCAAATCCGGAGCTCTGGAAACACCATATATTTT.